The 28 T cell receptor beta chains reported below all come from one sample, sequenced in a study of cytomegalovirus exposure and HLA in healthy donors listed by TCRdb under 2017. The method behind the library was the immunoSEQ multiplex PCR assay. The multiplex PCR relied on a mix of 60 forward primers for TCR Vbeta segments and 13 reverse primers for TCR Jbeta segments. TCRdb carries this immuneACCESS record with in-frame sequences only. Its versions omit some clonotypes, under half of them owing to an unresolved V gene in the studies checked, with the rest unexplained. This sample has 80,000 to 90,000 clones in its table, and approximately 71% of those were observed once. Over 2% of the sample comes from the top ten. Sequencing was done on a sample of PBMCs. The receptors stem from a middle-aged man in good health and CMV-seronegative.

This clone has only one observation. The CDR3 sequence is CSVAVQGVDTQYF. The CDR3 DNA reads as TGCAGCGTTGCGGTACAGGGTGTAGATACGCAGTATTTT. The chain couples TRBV29-1 to TRBJ2-3; D possibly corresponds to TRBD1 (6 bases). V was cut by 4 bases and J by 5 bases, with 13 bases left in between. The CDR3 totals 13 residues. CDR1 and CDR2 (germline): SQVTM, ANQGSEA.

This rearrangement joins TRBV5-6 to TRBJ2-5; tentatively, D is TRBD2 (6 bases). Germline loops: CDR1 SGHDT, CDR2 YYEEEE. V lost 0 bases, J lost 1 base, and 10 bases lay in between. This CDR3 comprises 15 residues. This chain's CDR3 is CASSLAGLSQETQYF. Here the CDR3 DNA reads TGTGCCAGCAGCTTGGCCGGACTATCCCAAGAGACCCAGTACTTC.

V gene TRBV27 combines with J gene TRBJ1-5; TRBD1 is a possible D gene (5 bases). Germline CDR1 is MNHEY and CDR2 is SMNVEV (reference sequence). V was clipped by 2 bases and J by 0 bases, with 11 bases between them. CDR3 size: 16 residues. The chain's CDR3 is CASSLIRGDSNQPQHF. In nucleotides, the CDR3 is TGTGCCAGCAGTTTAATACGGGGGGATAGCAATCAGCCCCAGCATTTT.

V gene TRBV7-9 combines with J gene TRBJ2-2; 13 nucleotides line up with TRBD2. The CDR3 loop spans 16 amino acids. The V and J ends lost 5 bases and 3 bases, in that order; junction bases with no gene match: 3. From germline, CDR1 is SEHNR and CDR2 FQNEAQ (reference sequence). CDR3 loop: CASSRTSGGYTGELFF. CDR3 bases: TGTGCCAGCAGCCGGACTAGCGGGGGCTACACCGGGGAGCTGTTTTTT.

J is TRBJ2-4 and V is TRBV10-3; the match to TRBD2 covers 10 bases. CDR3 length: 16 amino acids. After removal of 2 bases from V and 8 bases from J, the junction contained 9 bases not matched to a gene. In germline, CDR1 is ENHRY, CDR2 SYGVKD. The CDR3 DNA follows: TGTGCCATCAGTGAGCAGAGCGGGAGGGCCATACACATTCAGTACTTC. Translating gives CAISEQSGRAIHIQYF.

CDR3 DNA: TGTGCCAGCAGCGTCACACACCGGGGGGCCGAGCAGTACTTC. It encodes CASSVTHRGAEQYF. The rearrangement links TRBV9 to TRBJ2-7; D may be TRBD2 (7 bases). The germline gives CDR1 SGDLS, CDR2 YYNGEE. The CDR3 runs to 14 residues. Trimming removed 2 bases at V and 6 bases at J, with 15 bases between.

The CDR3 sequence is CSVVARQISGANVLTF. CDR3 sequence (DNA): TGCAGCGTTGTTGCCAGGCAAATTTCTGGGGCCAACGTCCTGACTTTC. The rearrangement joins TRBV29-1 to TRBJ2-6; the D is unclear. CDR3 length: 16 amino acids. The V and J ends lost 4 bases and 1 base respectively, with 14 bases between them. From germline, CDR1 is SQVTM and CDR2 ANQGSEA.

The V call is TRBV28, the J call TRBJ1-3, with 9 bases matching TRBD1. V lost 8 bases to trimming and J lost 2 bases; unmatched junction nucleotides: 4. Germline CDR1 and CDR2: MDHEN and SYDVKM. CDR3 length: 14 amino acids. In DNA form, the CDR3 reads TGTGCCAGCGGGGGACAGGGCCCTGGAAACACCATATATTTT. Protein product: CASGGQGPGNTIYF.

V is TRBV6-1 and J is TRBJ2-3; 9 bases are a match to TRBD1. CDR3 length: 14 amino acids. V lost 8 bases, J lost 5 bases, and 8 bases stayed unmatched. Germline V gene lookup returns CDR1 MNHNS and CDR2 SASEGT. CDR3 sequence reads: CASQQGAAGDTQYF. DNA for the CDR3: TGTGCCAGCCAACAGGGGGCGGCTGGAGATACGCAGTATTTT.

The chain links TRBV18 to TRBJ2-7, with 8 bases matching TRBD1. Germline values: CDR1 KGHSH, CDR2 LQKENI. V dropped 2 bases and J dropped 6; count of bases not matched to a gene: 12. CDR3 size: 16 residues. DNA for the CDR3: TGTGCCAGCTCACCAGTCCCCCCAGGGGGCGCATCCGAGCAGTACTTC. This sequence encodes CASSPVPPGGASEQYF.

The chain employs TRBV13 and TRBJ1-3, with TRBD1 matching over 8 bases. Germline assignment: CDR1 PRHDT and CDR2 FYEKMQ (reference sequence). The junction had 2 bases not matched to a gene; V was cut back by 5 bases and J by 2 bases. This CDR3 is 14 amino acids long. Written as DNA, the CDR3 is TGTGCCAGCAGCCAGACAGGGGCTGGAAACACCATATATTTT. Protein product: CASSQTGAGNTIYF.

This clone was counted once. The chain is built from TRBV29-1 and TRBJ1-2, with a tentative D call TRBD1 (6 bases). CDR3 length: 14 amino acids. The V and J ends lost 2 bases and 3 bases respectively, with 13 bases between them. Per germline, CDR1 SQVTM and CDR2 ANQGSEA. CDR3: CSVELDSRYYGYTF. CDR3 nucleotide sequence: TGCAGCGTTGAATTGGACAGCCGATACTATGGCTACACCTTC.

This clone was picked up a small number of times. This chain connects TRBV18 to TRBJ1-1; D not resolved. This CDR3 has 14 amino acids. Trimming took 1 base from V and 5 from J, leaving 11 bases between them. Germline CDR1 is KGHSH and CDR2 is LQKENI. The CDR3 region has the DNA TGTGCCAGCTCACCACTCCCTGCGGGGACTGAAGCTTTCTTT. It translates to CASSPLPAGTEAFF.

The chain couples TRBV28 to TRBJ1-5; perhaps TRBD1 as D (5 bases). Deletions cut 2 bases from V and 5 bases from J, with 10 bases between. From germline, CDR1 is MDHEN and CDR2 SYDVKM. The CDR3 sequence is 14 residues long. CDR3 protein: CASSLRGGDQPQHF. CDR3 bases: TGTGCCAGCAGTTTACGGGGGGGGGATCAGCCCCAGCATTTT.

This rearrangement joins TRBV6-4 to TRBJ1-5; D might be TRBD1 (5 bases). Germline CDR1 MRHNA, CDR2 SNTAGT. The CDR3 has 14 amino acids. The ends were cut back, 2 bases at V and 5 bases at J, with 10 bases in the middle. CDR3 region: CASSDGREDQPQHF. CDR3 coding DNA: TGTGCCAGCAGTGACGGCAGGGAGGATCAGCCCCAGCATTTT.

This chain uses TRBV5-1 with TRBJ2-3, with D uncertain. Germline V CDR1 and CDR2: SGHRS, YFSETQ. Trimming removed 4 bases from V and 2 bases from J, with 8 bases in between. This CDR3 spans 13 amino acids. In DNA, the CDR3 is TGCGCCAGCAGCCCGGGTAACACAGATACGCAGTATTTT. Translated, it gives CASSPGNTDTQYF. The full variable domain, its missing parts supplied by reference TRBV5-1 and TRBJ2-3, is KAGVTQTPRYLIKTRGQQVTLSCSPISGHRSVSWYQQTPGQGLQFLFEYFSETQRNKGNFPGRFSGRQFSNSRSEMNVSTLELGDSALYLCASSPGNTDTQYFGPGTRLTVL.

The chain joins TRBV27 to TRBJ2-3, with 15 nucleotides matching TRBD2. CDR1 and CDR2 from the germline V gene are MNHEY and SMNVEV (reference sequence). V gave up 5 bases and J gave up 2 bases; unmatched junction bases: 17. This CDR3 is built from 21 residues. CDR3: CASSLITPGTSGGTYTDTQYF. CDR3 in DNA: TGTGCCAGCAGTCTTATCACTCCCGGGACTAGCGGGGGGACTTACACAGATACGCAGTATTTT.

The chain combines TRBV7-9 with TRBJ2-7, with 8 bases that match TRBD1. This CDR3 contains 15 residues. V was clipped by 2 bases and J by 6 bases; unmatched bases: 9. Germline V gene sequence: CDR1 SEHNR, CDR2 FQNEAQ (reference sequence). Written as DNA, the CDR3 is TGTGCCAGCAGCTTAAAACCAGGGGGCGTGGGCGAGCAGTACTTC. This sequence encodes CASSLKPGGVGEQYF.

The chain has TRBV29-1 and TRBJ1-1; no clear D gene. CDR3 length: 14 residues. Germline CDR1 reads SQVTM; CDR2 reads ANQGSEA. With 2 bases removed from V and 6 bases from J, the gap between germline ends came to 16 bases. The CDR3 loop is CSVEIGGSFSEAFF. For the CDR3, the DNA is TGCAGCGTTGAAATTGGAGGTTCTTTCTCTGAAGCTTTCTTT.

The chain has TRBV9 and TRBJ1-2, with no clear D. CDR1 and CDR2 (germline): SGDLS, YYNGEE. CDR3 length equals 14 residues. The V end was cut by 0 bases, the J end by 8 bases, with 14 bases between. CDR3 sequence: CASSVANRSMGYTF. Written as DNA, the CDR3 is TGTGCCAGCAGCGTAGCTAATCGGAGTATGGGCTACACCTTC.

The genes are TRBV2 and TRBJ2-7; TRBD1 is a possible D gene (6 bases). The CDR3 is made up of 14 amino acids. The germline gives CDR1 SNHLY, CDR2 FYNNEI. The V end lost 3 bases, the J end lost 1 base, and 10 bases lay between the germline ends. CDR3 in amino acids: CASSDRGESYEQYF. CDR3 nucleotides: TGTGCCAGCAGTGACAGGGGAGAATCCTACGAGCAGTACTTC.

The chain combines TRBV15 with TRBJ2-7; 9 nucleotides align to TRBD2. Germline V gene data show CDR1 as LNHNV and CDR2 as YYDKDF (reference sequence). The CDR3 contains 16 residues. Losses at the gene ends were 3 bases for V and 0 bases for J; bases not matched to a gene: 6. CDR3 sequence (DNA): TGTGCCACCAGCAGGCTAGCGGGAACCCTCTCCTACGAGCAGTACTTC. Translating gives CATSRLAGTLSYEQYF. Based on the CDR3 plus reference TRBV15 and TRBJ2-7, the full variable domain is DAMVIQNPRYQVTQFGKPVTLSCSQTLNHNVMYWYQQKSSQAPKLLFHYYDKDFNNEADTPDNFQSRRPNTSFCFLDIRSPGLGDTAMYLCATSRLAGTLSYEQYFGPGTRLTVT.

The CDR3 DNA reads TGTGCCAGCAGCCGGGACTCAAATGAAAAACTGTTTTTT. It codes for CASSRDSNEKLFF. This chain links TRBV11-2 with TRBJ1-4; D is possibly TRBD1 (5 bases). V was clipped by 5 bases and J by 5 bases, with 9 bases between them. Germline CDR1 is SGHAT and CDR2 is FQNNGV. The CDR3 totals 13 residues.

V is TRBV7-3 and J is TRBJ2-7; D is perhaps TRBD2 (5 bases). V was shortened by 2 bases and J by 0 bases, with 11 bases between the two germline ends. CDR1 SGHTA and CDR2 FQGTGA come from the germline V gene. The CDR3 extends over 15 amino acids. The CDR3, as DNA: TGTGCCAGCAGCTTAGGAGGCGGGTTCTCCTACGAGCAGTACTTC. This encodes CASSLGGGFSYEQYF.

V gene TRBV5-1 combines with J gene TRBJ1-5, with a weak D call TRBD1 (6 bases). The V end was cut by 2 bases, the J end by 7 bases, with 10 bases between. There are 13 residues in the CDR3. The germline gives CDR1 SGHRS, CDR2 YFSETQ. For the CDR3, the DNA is TGCGCCAGCAGCTTACAGGGCACACAGCCCCAGCATTTT. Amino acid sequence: CASSLQGTQPQHF.

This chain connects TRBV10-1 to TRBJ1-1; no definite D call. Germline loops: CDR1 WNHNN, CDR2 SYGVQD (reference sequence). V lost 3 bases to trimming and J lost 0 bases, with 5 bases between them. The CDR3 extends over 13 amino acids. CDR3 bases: TGCGCCAGCAGTGACTACTTGAACACTGAAGCTTTCTTT. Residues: CASSDYLNTEAFF.

Here the CDR3 reads CASSQVERDSPLHF. The CDR3 DNA follows: TGTGCCAGCAGCCAAGTAGAGAGGGATTCACCCCTCCACTTT. The V and J genes are TRBV4-2 and TRBJ1-6; D gene unclear. Germline lookup yields CDR1 LGHNA and CDR2 YNFKEQ. The CDR3 contains 14 residues. The V end was cut by 1 base, the J end by 8 bases, with 9 bases between.

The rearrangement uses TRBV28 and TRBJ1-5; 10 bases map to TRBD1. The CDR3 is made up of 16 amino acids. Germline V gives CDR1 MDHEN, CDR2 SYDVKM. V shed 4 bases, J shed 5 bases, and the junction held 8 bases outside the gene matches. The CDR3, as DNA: TGTGCCAGCAGTTCGGTGGGACAGGGGCCCTATCAGCCCCAGCATTTT. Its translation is CASSSVGQGPYQPQHF.